The sequence of this T cell receptor beta chain was determined in a study of OX40 agonist ivuxolimab in advanced cancers. As for the study in general: Patients were treated with ivuxolimab, an agonistic anti-OX40 (CD134) antibody.

Trimming pared 3 bases from V and 4 bases from J, leaving 9 bases between. The CDR3 extends over 14 amino acids. Germline-derived CDR1 and CDR2 are SGHTA and FQGTGA. The protocol was immunoSEQ multiplex PCR, while the TCRdb copy is restricted to in-frame clones and leaves out a portion. Among roughly 82,000 clones listed, less than 85% were seen once. Whole-study findings and limits: Researchers did not determine the expanded peripheral T cells' antigen specificity. Expanded clones were, on average, more numerous in CD8+ T cells than in CD4+.

As for this clone: Its antigen is unknown.

This sequence was found in an adult with an advanced solid tumor such as melanoma, head and neck, liver or kidney cancer. The source was CD4+ or CD8+ T cells sorted from blood, collected in a trial of the OX40 agonist ivuxolimab. This rearrangement joins TRBV7-3 to TRBJ2-2; no reliable D call. CDR3 nucleotides: TGTGCCAGCAGCTTTACCGGATCCACCGGGGAGCTGTTTTTT. This codes for CASSFTGSTGELFF.